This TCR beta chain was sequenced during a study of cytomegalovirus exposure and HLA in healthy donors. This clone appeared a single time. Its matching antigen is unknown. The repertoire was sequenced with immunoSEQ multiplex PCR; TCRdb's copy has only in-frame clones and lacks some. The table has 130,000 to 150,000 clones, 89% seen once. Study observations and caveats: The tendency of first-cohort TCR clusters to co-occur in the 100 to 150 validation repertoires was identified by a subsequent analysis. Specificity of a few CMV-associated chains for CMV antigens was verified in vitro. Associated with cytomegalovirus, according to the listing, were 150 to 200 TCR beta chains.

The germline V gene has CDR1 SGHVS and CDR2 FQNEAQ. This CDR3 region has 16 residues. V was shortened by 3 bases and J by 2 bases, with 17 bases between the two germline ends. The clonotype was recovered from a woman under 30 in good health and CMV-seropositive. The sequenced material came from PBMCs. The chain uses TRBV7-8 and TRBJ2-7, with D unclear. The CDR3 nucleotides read TGTGCCAGCAGCTTCGGCCCTGCCCCCGAGGCCTACGAGCAGTACTTC. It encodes CASSFGPAPEAYEQYF.